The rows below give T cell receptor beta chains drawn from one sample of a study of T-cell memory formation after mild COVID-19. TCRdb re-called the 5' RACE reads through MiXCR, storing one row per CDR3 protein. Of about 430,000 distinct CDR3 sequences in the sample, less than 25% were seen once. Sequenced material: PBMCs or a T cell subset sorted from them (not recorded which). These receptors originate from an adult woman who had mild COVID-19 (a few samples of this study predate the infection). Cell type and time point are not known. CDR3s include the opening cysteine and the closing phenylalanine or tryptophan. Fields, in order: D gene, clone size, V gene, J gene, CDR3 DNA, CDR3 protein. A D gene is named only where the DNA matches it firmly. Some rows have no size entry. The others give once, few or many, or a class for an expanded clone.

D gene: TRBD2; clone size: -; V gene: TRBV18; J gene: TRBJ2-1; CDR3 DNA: TGTGCCAGCTCCGTGCGGGGGACTGAGCGGTTCTTC; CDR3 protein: CASSVRGTERFF
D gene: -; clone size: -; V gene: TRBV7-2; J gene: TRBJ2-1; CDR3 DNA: TGTGCCAGCAGCTTAGCGAGGGGGGGCAATGAGCAGTTCTTC; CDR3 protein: CASSLARGGNEQFF
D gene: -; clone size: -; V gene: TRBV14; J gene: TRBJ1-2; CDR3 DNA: TGTGCCAGCAGCCCGGGACCTCGGAGCTACACCTTC; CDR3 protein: CASSPGPRSYTF
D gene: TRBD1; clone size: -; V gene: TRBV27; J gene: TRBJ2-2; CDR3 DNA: TGTGCCAGCAGGACAAGGGGGCTCGGCACCGGGGAGCTGTTTTTT; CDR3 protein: CASRTRGLGTGELFF
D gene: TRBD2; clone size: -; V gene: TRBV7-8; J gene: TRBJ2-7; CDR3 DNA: TGTGCCAGCAGCCCGGGGACTAGCAGCTACGAGCAGTACTTC; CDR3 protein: CASSPGTSSYEQYF
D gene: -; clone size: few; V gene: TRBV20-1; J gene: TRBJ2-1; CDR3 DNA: TGCAGTGCTCGACAGACTGGGAGCTCCTACAATGAGCAGTTCTTC; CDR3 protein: CSARQTGSSYNEQFF
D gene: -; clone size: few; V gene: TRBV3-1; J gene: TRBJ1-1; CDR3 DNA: TGTGCCAGCAGCCATCCTAACAGGGCCACTGAAGCTTTCTTT; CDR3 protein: CASSHPNRATEAFF
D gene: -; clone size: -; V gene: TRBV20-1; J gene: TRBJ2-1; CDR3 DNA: TGCAGTGCTAGGGTGGGGACGACAGATCAGTGGCGGTTCTTC; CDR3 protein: CSARVGTTDQWRFF
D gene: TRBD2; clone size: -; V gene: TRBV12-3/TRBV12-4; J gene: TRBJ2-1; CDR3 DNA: TGTGCCAGCAGCCGTGGACTAGCGGGAGGGCCTGGCAATGAGCAGTTCTTC; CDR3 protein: CASSRGLAGGPGNEQFF
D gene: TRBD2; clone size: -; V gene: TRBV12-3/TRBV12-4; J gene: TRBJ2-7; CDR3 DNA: TGTGCCAGCAGCCCACTAGCGGGAGTTTCCTACGAGCAGTACTTC; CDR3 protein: CASSPLAGVSYEQYF
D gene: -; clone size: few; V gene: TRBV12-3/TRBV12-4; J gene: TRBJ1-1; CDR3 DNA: TGTGCCAGCAGGGCGGACGGGAACACTGAAGCTTTCTTT; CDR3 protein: CASRADGNTEAFF
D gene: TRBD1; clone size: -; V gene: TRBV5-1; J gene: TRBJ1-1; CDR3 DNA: TGCGCCAGCAGCTCTCTTCCGGGACAGTCCATGAACACTGAAGCTTTCTTT; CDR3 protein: CASSSLPGQSMNTEAFF
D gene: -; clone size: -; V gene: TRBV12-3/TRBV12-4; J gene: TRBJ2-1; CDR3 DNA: TGTGCCAGCGGAGTAGCGGTGACGGATGAGCAGTTCTTC; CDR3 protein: CASGVAVTDEQFF
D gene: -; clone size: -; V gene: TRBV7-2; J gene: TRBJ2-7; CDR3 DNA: TGTGCCAGCAGCTTAGGGGCCCCAGGGAAGCCCTACGAGCAGTACTTC; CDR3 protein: CASSLGAPGKPYEQYF
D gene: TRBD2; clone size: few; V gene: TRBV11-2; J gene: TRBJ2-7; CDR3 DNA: TGTGCCAGCAGCTTAGGTAGCGGGAGGTACGAGCAGTACTTC; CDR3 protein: CASSLGSGRYEQYF
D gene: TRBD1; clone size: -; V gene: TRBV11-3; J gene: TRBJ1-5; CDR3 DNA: TGTGCCAGCAGCGCCGGGACAGGGGGAAGACAGCCCCAGCATTTT; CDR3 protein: CASSAGTGGRQPQHF
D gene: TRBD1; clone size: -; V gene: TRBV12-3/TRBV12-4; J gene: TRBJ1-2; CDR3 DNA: TGTGCCAGCAGTTTACGGGACAGGGTCGGCTACACCTTC; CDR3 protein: CASSLRDRVGYTF
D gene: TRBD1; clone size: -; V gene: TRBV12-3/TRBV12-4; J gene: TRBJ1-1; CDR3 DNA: TGTGCCAGCAGTTTTGAGGTCGCAGGGGGCAGGGCGAACACTGAAGCTTTCTTT; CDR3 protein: CASSFEVAGGRANTEAFF
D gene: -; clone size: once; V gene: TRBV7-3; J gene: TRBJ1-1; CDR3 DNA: TGTGCCAGCAGCTTAACGGGTGGGTCCCTGAACACTGAAGCTTTCTTT; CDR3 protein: CASSLTGGSLNTEAFF
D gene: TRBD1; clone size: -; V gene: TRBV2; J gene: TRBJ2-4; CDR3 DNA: TGTGCCAGCAGTCAACAGGGGTCGGAGAGCATTCAGTACTTC; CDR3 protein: CASSQQGSESIQYF
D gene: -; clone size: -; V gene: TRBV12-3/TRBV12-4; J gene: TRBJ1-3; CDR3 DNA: TGTGCCAGCAGTTTTGCCACCTCTGGAAACACCATATATTTT; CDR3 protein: CASSFATSGNTIYF
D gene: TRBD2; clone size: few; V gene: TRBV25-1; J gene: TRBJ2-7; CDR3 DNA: TGTGCCAGCAGTGAGGGACTAGCGGGCCGCTACGAGCAGTACTTC; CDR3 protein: CASSEGLAGRYEQYF